The 3 T cell receptor beta chains below were found in one sample sequenced in a study of shared clonotypes between healthy human individuals. The naive CD8 population came from CD45RO-negative cells selected for CCR7, without terminally differentiated effector memory CD45RA+ cells. TCRdb keeps only in-frame clones here, not all; method: immunoSEQ multiplex PCR. This sample yields about 2,100,000 clones, of which about 92% are seen a single time; 1.5% to 2% belongs to the top ten. Sequenced input: naive CD8+ T cells from PBMCs. The receptors derive from a man aged 18 to 30 in good health. Some clones in this sample may be carry-over from other donors' samples.

CDR3 sequence: CASSLWGGRVAGNEQFF. CDR3 DNA sequence: TGTGCCAGCAGTTTATGGGGCGGGAGGGTAGCGGGGAATGAGCAGTTCTTC. The chain carries TRBV27 and TRBJ2-1, with 9 bases aligning to TRBD2. The V gene's germline CDR1 is MNHEY and CDR2 SMNVEV (reference sequence). This CDR3 is built from 17 residues. The ends lost 1 base at V and 7 bases at J; junction bases unmatched: 11.

The chain combines TRBV4-1 with TRBJ2-7; D call uncertain. With 4 bases removed from V and 2 bases from J, the gap between germline ends came to 12 bases. Looked up from germline, CDR1 is MGHRA and CDR2 is YSYEKL. The CDR3 consists of 14 residues. For the CDR3, the DNA is TGCGCCAGCAGCCCCGCGGCCGGCGCCTACGAGCAGTACTTC. This gives the protein CASSPAAGAYEQYF.

The chain combines TRBV28 with TRBJ1-2; D call uncertain. The germline V and J ends were trimmed by 1 base and 2 bases, with 11 bases remaining between them. Germline assignment: CDR1 MDHEN and CDR2 SYDVKM. The CDR3 totals 15 residues. DNA of the CDR3: TGTGCCAGCAGTTTATTAAGTAACGGGAACTATGGCTACACCTTC. This encodes CASSLLSNGNYGYTF.